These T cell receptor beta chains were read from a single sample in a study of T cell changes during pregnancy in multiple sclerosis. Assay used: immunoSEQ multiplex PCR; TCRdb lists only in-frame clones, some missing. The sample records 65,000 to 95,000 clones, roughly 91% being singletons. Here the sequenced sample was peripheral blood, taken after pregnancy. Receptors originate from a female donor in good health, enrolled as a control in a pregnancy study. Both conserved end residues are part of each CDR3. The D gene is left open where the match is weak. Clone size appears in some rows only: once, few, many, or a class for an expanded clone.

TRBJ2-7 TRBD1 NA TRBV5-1 CASSFGTGFGYEQYF TGCGCCAGCAGCTTTGGGACAGGATTCGGCTACGAGCAGTACTTC
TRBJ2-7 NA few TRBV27 CASSLSGGRREQYF TGTGCCAGCAGTTTATCTGGGGGCCGCCGGGAGCAGTACTTC
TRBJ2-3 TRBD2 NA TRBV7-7 CASSNGLAGEDTQYF TGTGCTAGCAGCAACGGACTAGCGGGGGAAGATACGCAGTATTTT
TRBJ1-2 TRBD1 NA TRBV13 CASSLVGQGVRGYTF TGTGCCAGCAGCTTAGTGGGACAGGGGGTGAGGGGCTACACCTTC
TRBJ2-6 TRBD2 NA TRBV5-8 CASSPGTSPSGANVLTF TGTGCCAGCAGTCCCGGGACTAGCCCCTCTGGGGCCAACGTCCTGACTTTC
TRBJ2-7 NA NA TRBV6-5 CASRSRHPYEQYF TGTGCCAGCAGGTCCCGACATCCCTACGAGCAGTACTTC
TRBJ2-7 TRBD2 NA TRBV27 CASSIAGERPEQYF TGTGCCAGCAGTATAGCGGGAGAACGCCCAGAGCAGTACTTC
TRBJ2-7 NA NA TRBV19 CASSIVRGYEQYF TGTGCCAGTAGTATTGTTAGGGGGTACGAGCAGTACTTC
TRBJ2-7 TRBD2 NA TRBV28 CASRPPSGNGYEQYF TGTGCCAGCAGACCCCCTAGCGGGAACGGGTACGAGCAGTACTTC
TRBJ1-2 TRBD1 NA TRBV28 CASSPSRQGPRGGYTF TGTGCCAGCAGCCCAAGTCGACAGGGCCCCCGCGGAGGCTACACCTTC
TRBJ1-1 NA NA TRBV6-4 CASRAEMNTEAFF TGTGCCAGCAGGGCAGAAATGAACACTGAAGCTTTCTTT
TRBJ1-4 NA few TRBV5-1 CASSLGQGNEKLFF TGCGCCAGCAGCTTAGGCCAGGGCAATGAAAAACTGTTTTTT
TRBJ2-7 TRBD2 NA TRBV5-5 CASSLIGPGLAGGSYEQYF TGTGCCAGCAGCTTGATCGGCCCCGGACTAGCGGGGGGCAGTTACGAGCAGTACTTC
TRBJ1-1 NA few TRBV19 CASNDWSMNTEAFF TGTGCCAGTAATGACTGGTCCATGAACACTGAAGCTTTCTTT
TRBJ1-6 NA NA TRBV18 CASSVLDSRSNSPLHF TGTGCCAGCTCAGTTCTGGACAGTCGCTCTAATTCACCCCTCCACTTT
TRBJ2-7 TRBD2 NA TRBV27 CASSLSGGSLYEQYF TGTGCCAGCAGTTTATCAGGCGGGAGCCTCTACGAGCAGTACTTC
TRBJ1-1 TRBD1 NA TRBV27 CASSFGTGGPRNTEAFF TGTGCCAGCAGTTTTGGGACAGGGGGACCTAGGAACACTGAAGCTTTCTTT